These T cell receptor beta chains were read from a single sample in a study of patients and donors after allogeneic stem cell transplantation. From the RT-PCR reads, TCRdb called clonotypes with MiXCR, one entry per CDR3 protein. The sample has about 230,000 distinct CDR3 sequences, roughly 15% seen once. The sequenced sample consisted of blood, either unsorted or a sorted T cell fraction (not recorded which). These receptors all come from a human donor who was either an allogeneic HSCT recipient or a stem cell or donor lymphocyte infusion donor (not recorded which). It is not recorded whose cells these are; they may come from a transplant donor. CDR3s include the opening cysteine and the closing phenylalanine or tryptophan. The order of the fields is D gene, J gene, CDR3 length, V gene, clone size, CDR3 DNA, CDR3 protein. The D gene is left open where the match is weak. A clone size is listed for some rows: how often the clone was seen (once, few, many), or a class if it is expanded.

- TRBJ2-2 15 TRBV14 many TGTGCCAGCAGCCAACGATCGTGGGGAACCGGGGAGCTGTTTTTT CASSQRSWGTGELFF
- TRBJ1-1 15 TRBV27 - TGTGCCAGCAGTGCGAGGTTGGGTTTGGTTACTGAAGCTTTCTTT CASSARLGLVTEAFF
TRBD1 TRBJ1-1 17 TRBV20-1 many TGCAGTGCTAGAGTAGGGACAGGGCTACGGATGAACACTGAAGCTTTCTTT CSARVGTGLRMNTEAFF
- TRBJ2-2 15 TRBV5-1 many TGCGCCAGCAGCTTGGCCGTGGGTAACACCGGGGAGCTGTTTTTT CASSLAVGNTGELFF
TRBD2 TRBJ2-2 17 TRBV7-8 - TGTGCCAGCAGCTTAGTTAGTCTAGCGGGCCGGACCGGGGAGCTGTTTTTT CASSLVSLAGRTGELFF
- TRBJ2-1 14 TRBV12-3/TRBV12-4 few TGTGCCAGCAGTTTGGGGGGCTTTGACAATGAGCAGTTCTTC CASSLGGFDNEQFF
- TRBJ1-2 14 TRBV30 few TGTGCCTGGAGTCCGCCGCAGGGGCTCTATGGCTACACCTTC CAWSPPQGLYGYTF
TRBD2 TRBJ2-5 16 TRBV3-1 many TGTGCCAGCAGGAGGACTAGCGGGAGTAATAAAGAGACCCAGTACTTC CASRRTSGSNKETQYF
- TRBJ1-1 12 TRBV30 few TGTGCCTTAAAGGGCATGAACACTGAAGCTTTCTTT CALKGMNTEAFF
- TRBJ2-2 18 TRBV4-3 - TGCGCCAGCAGCCGAGCCCTGATTGAGGCAGGCCACACCGGGGAGCTGTTTTTT CASSRALIEAGHTGELFF
- TRBJ1-4 15 TRBV7-2 - TGTGCCAGCAGCGTAAGGGCAGGGTTTAATGAAAAACTGTTTTTT CASSVRAGFNEKLFF
- TRBJ2-3 15 TRBV28 - TGTGCCAGCAGTTTCTGGGGGACCGATACAGATACGCAGTATTTT CASSFWGTDTDTQYF
TRBD2 TRBJ2-3 16 TRBV15 - TGTGCCACCAGCAGAGCTAGCGGGCCCCCCGGTGATACGCAGTATTTT CATSRASGPPGDTQYF
TRBD2 TRBJ2-1 14 TRBV25-1 - TGTGCCAGCAGTGAAGGGGGGGGAAACAATGAGCAGTTCTTC CASSEGGGNNEQFF
TRBD2 TRBJ2-3 15 TRBV20-1 - TGCAGTGCTAGACTAGCGGGTCCAAAAACAGATACGCAGTATTTT CSARLAGPKTDTQYF
TRBD2 TRBJ2-1 16 TRBV19 few TGTGCCAGTAGTCAATCCCCAGCGGGGAAAGACAATGAGCAGTTCTTC CASSQSPAGKDNEQFF
TRBD2 TRBJ2-1 14 TRBV15 - TGTGCCACCAGCAGTGCTAGCGGGATCAATGAGCAGTTCTTC CATSSASGINEQFF
- TRBJ2-3 15 TRBV28 few TGTGCCAGCAGTACCCTACAGGGTGGCACAGATACGCAGTATTTT CASSTLQGGTDTQYF
TRBD2 TRBJ2-1 15 TRBV9 - TGTGCCAGCAGCGTACGGGCGGGGGGGCTCAATGAGCAGTTCTTC CASSVRAGGLNEQFF
TRBD1 TRBJ1-2 14 TRBV6-5 - TGTGCCAGCAGTTACTCTGACAGGGAATTTGGCTACACCTTC CASSYSDREFGYTF
- TRBJ2-1 13 TRBV6-2/TRBV6-3 few TGTGCCAGTAGGGCGGGCCTGTACGGTGAGCAGTTCTTC CASRAGLYGEQFF
TRBD1 TRBJ1-6 14 TRBV5-1 many TGCGCCAGCAGCGCGGACAGGGCTGATTCACCCCTCCACTTT CASSADRADSPLHF
- TRBJ2-7 13 TRBV5-5 many TGTGCCAGCAGCCAGGGGAGCCTAGGGGAGCAGTACTTC CASSQGSLGEQYF
- TRBJ1-2 16 TRBV30 few TGTGCCTGGAGAGTGAGTGGAGTATATGGGTCGGGCGGCTACACCTTC CAWRVSGVYGSGGYTF
- TRBJ2-1 13 TRBV5-4 - TGTGCCAGCAGGTCACAGGGCAGCAATGAGCAGTTCTTC CASRSQGSNEQFF
- TRBJ1-1 12 TRBV29-1 - TGCAGCGCTGGTCCGGGAAACACTGAAGCTTTCTTT CSAGPGNTEAFF
- TRBJ1-5 16 TRBV4-2 medium-sized TGTGCCAGCAGCCAAGGAGACAGACAAGCGAATCAGCCCCAGCATTTT CASSQGDRQANQPQHF
- TRBJ1-1 14 TRBV3-1 - TGTGCCAGCAGCCAAGACCTCAGGAAGGCTGAAGCTTTCTTT CASSQDLRKAEAFF
TRBD2 TRBJ2-5 13 TRBV2 few TGTGCCAGCACCCCCGGGAGGCAAGAGACCCAGTACTTC CASTPGRQETQYF
TRBD2 TRBJ2-4 18 TRBV4-1 few TGCGCCAGCAGCCAAGGGGGACTAGCGGGAGCGGGGAAAAACATTCAGTACTTC CASSQGGLAGAGKNIQYF
- TRBJ1-3 14 TRBV20-1 - TGCAGTGCGGGGGCGCCAGTCTCTGGAAACACCATATATTTT CSAGAPVSGNTIYF
- TRBJ1-1 16 TRBV5-1 many TGCGCCAGCAGCTGGGACCCAGGCTGGGCGAACACTGAAGCTTTCTTT CASSWDPGWANTEAFF